Listed here are 23 T cell receptor beta chains from one sample, sequenced in a study of Ad26.COV2.S vaccination and SARS-CoV-2 variants. Sequencing used immunoSEQ multiplex PCR; TCRdb keeps in-frame clones, though not all of them. The sample comprises 250,000 or so clones, 87% of which are singletons, and roughly 3% rests with the top ten. Treatment of the sample: 19 received Ad26.COV2.S at low or high dose, single or two shots; about 5 received placebo; per-sample allocation not given. Vaccine and placebo recipients were sampled on day 63 after the first injection. The sample here was peripheral blood, taken in a trial of Ad26.COV2.S vaccine versus placebo. The receptors shown here come from a person between 18 and 59 years old who received the Ad26.COV2.S COVID-19 vaccine or a placebo.

The genes are TRBV19 and TRBJ2-3; 14 nucleotides match TRBD2. V was clipped by 9 bases and J by 4 bases; unmatched bases: 9. CDR1 and CDR2 (germline): LNHDA, SQIVND (reference sequence). The CDR3 is made up of 16 amino acids. CDR3 sequence (DNA): TGTGCCAGCAAATGGACTAGCGGGAGGTATGCAGATACGCAGTATTTT. Protein product: CASKWTSGRYADTQYF.

The rearrangement uses TRBV5-1 and TRBJ2-1; D might be TRBD2 (6 bases). Germline loops: CDR1 SGHRS, CDR2 YFSETQ. V lost 3 bases, J lost 2 bases, and 15 bases lay in between. The CDR3 contains 16 residues. CDR3 DNA sequence: TGCGCCAGCAGCTGGGGACTCCAACCGGCCTACAATGAGCAGTTCTTC. Amino acid sequence: CASSWGLQPAYNEQFF.

The chain carries TRBV4-3 and TRBJ2-3; TRBD1 aligns across 8 bases. Germline V gene data show CDR1 as LGHNA and CDR2 as YSLEER. J was trimmed by 3 bases and V by 0 bases; bases with no gene match: 8. This CDR3 has 17 amino acids. CDR3 sequence (DNA): TGCGCCAGCAGCCAAGATGGTCCAGGGGGCCGGACAGATACGCAGTATTTT. Translation gives CASSQDGPGGRTDTQYF.

The genes are TRBV5-4 and TRBJ2-3; 8 bases agree with TRBD2. V lost 0 bases and J lost 6; bases outside the gene matches: 3. Germline assignment: CDR1 SGHNT and CDR2 YYREEE (reference sequence). CDR3 size: 14 residues. CDR3 protein: CASSLVSGADTQYF. CDR3 bases: TGTGCCAGCAGCTTGGTTAGCGGGGCTGATACGCAGTATTTT. The full variable domain, with the rest looked up from reference TRBV5-4 and TRBJ2-3, is ETGVTQSPTHLIKTRGQQVTLRCSSQSGHNTVSWYQQALGQGPQFIFQYYREEENGRGNFPPRFSGLQFPNYSSELNVNALELDDSALYLCASSLVSGADTQYFGPGTRLTVL.

This chain links TRBV18 with TRBJ1-5; TRBD1 might be the D (6 bases). Trimming removed 3 bases from V and 8 bases from J, with 11 bases in between. CDR3 length: 13 residues. Germline values: CDR1 KGHSH, CDR2 LQKENI. The CDR3 spells CASSPDSGEPQHF. The CDR3 DNA follows: TGTGCCAGCTCACCGGACAGTGGGGAGCCCCAGCATTTT. The full variable domain, its missing parts supplied by reference TRBV18 and TRBJ1-5, is NAGVMQNPRHLVRRRGQEARLRCSPMKGHSHVYWYRQLPEEGLKFMVYLQKENIIDESGMPKERFSAEFPKEGPSILRIQQVVRGDSAAYFCASSPDSGEPQHFGDGTRLSIL.

This clone was seen a handful of times. The chain carries TRBV4-3 and TRBJ1-6; perhaps TRBD1 as D (5 bases). The CDR3 has 15 residues. Germline-derived CDR1 and CDR2 are LGHNA and YSLEER. V was shortened by 0 bases and J by 10 bases, with 13 bases between the two germline ends. The CDR3 DNA reads TGCGCCAGCAGCCAAGATATCCAGGGTGGCTCACCCCTCCACTTT. Translating gives CASSQDIQGGSPLHF.

CDR3 DNA: TGTGCTAGCAGCAAATGGCAGGGTTATGAAAAACTGTTTTTT. Its protein product is CASSKWQGYEKLFF. The chain has TRBV21-1 and TRBJ1-4; the table's D call, TRBD1, was not checked against the DNA. TRBV21-1 corresponds to a pseudogene. The CDR3 is 14 residues long.

The J gene is TRBJ2-1, the V gene TRBV7-3; 11 bases map to TRBD2. The germline gives CDR1 SGHTA, CDR2 FQGTGA. Trimming removed 5 bases from V and 7 bases from J; junction bases left unmatched: 7. This CDR3 is built from 15 residues. The CDR3 loop reads CASSQTSGVRNEQFF. CDR3 DNA sequence: TGTGCCAGCAGCCAGACTAGCGGGGTGCGTAATGAGCAGTTCTTC.

The chain combines TRBV7-2 with TRBJ2-1; 11 nucleotides line up with TRBD1. Per the germline V gene, CDR1 is SGHTA and CDR2 is FQGNSA. V trimming: 5 bases; J trimming: 7 bases; junction bases outside the gene matches: 4. The CDR3 contains 14 residues. The CDR3, as DNA: TGTGCCAGCAGCCTCGGACAGGGGGCGAATGAGCAGTTCTTC. It is translated as CASSLGQGANEQFF.

The gene calls are TRBV6-5 and TRBJ2-7; no definite D call. The V gene lost 0 bases and the J gene lost 1 base, with 7 bases spanning the gap. In germline, CDR1 is MNHEY, CDR2 SVGAGI. The CDR3 has 14 amino acids. The CDR3 sequence is CASSYSTSSYEQYF. CDR3 in DNA: TGTGCCAGCAGTTACTCGACCAGTTCCTACGAGCAGTACTTC.

This chain uses TRBV6-5 with TRBJ1-1; a weak D match, TRBD1 (6 bases). The CDR3 sequence is 15 residues long. In germline, CDR1 is MNHEY, CDR2 SVGAGI. V lost 9 bases to trimming and J lost 0 bases, with 17 bases between them. CDR3 region: CASSYPGQVNTEAFF. The CDR3 nucleotides read TGTGCCAGTTCCTACCCGGGACAAGTGAACACTGAAGCTTTCTTT.

This clone was detected a few times. J is TRBJ1-4 and V is TRBV14; TRBD1 matches at 7 bases. Trimming at V came to 4 bases and at J to 12 bases, leaving 11 bases not matched to a gene. The CDR3 contains 14 residues. Looked up from germline, CDR1 is SGHDN and CDR2 is FVKESK. CDR3 nucleotide sequence: TGTGCCAGCAGCCTACGGACAGGCGGGTCGGAACTGTTTTTT. It encodes CASSLRTGGSELFF.

The chain is built from TRBV29-1 and TRBJ2-1; no definite D call. CDR3 size: 13 residues. With 4 bases removed from V and 4 bases from J, the gap between germline ends came to 11 bases. Germline V gives CDR1 SQVTM, CDR2 ANQGSEA. In DNA, the CDR3 is TGCAGCGTTGGCCCCCGTAATTACAATGAGCAGTTCTTC. It yields the protein CSVGPRNYNEQFF.

The rearrangement links TRBV20-1 to TRBJ1-1, with TRBD1 as a possible D gene (6 bases). V gave up 3 bases and J gave up 5 bases, with 13 bases separating them. Germline V gene sequence: CDR1 DFQATT, CDR2 SNEGSKA (reference sequence). The CDR3 is 13 residues long. In DNA form, the CDR3 reads TGCAGTGCTAGTTCGGGGGCGCGTACTGAAGCTTTCTTT. It translates to CSASSGARTEAFF.

The rearrangement joins TRBV2 to TRBJ2-2, with a weak D call TRBD2 (6 bases). Germline CDR1 is SNHLY and CDR2 is FYNNEI. Between the trimmed V and J ends, which lost 7 bases and 3 bases, there was a span of 15 bases. The CDR3 is made up of 15 amino acids. The CDR3 sequence is CASTSFSGYTGELFF. The CDR3 nucleotides are TGTGCCAGCACTAGTTTTAGCGGCTACACCGGGGAGCTGTTTTTT.

The V call is TRBV7-9, the J call TRBJ2-3; TRBD2 agrees at 9 bases. Unmatched junction bases numbered 8, after V lost 8 bases and J lost 2 bases. Germline lookup yields CDR1 SEHNR and CDR2 FQNEAQ (reference sequence). The CDR3 runs 15 residues. The CDR3 DNA reads TGTGCCAGCGGGGCTAGCGGGAAGTTCACAGATACGCAGTATTTT. The encoded protein is CASGASGKFTDTQYF.

This clone was counted a few times. CDR3 nucleotide sequence: TGCGCCAGCAGCCAAGAGGGGAAGGGATCCAATGAGCAGTTCTTC. Encoded protein: CASSQEGKGSNEQFF. The chain joins TRBV4-3 to TRBJ2-1; D unresolved. The CDR3 contains 15 residues. Germline CDR1 LGHNA, CDR2 YSLEER. The V end lost 0 bases, the J end lost 6 bases, and 12 bases lay between the germline ends.

The V and J genes are TRBV30 and TRBJ1-5; D ambiguous. The CDR3 sequence is 13 residues long. Deletions cut 0 bases from V and 5 bases from J, with 8 bases between. Germline V gene lookup returns CDR1 GTSNPN and CDR2 SVGIG (reference sequence). For the CDR3, the DNA is TGTGCCTGGAGTGTAGAGGGCGATCAGCCCCAGCATTTT. Translating it yields CAWSVEGDQPQHF.

The chain carries TRBV18 and TRBJ1-1, with no clear D. The length of the CDR3 is 11 residues. The ends were cut back, 3 bases at V and 6 bases at J, with 5 bases in the middle. Germline V gene data show CDR1 as KGHSH and CDR2 as LQKENI. The CDR3 here is CASSPAAEAFF. The CDR3 DNA reads TGTGCCAGCTCACCCGCCGCTGAAGCTTTCTTT.

This clone was observed once. The chain combines TRBV5-1 with TRBJ2-1, with D perhaps matching TRBD1 (5 bases). With 0 bases removed from V and 0 bases from J, the gap between germline ends came to 7 bases. In germline, CDR1 is SGHRS, CDR2 YFSETQ. This CDR3 region has 15 residues. CDR3 sequence: CASSLGQISYNEQFF. The CDR3 coding sequence is TGCGCCAGCAGCTTGGGACAGATCTCCTACAATGAGCAGTTCTTC.

This clone was seen once. The rearrangement joins TRBV20-1 to TRBJ2-3; D gene unclear. Trimming pared 3 bases from V and 3 bases from J, leaving 4 bases between. Looked up from germline, CDR1 is DFQATT and CDR2 is SNEGSKA (reference sequence). The CDR3 spans 11 residues. CDR3 loop: CSASATDTQYF. The CDR3 nucleotides read TGCAGTGCTAGTGCGACAGATACGCAGTATTTT.

This chain joins TRBV4-3 and TRBJ2-2, with D hard to call. The germline V gene encodes CDR1 LGHNA and CDR2 YSLEER. The CDR3 spans 18 residues. V lost 0 bases, J lost 7 bases, and 21 bases lay in between. In DNA, the CDR3 is TGCGCCAGCAGCCAAGAAAAGGTGCTCGGTTTATTGGGCGGGGAGCTGTTTTTT. This encodes CASSQEKVLGLLGGELFF.

V usage is TRBV11-2 and J usage is TRBJ1-1, with a possible D match to TRBD1 (6 bases). Trimming left V 7 bases short and J 0 bases short, with 18 bases between. The CDR3 has 16 residues. Germline CDR1 is SGHAT and CDR2 is FQNNGV. The CDR3 DNA reads as TGTGCCAGCACCCTGACAGGCATTAATATGAACACTGAAGCTTTCTTT. Encoded protein: CASTLTGINMNTEAFF. The entire variable domain, with the rest obtained from reference TRBV11-2 and TRBJ1-1, is as follows: EAGVAQSPRYKIIEKRQSVAFWCNPISGHATLYWYQQILGQGPKLLIQFQNNGVVDDSQLPKDRFSAERLKGVDSTLKIQPAKLEDSAVYLCASTLTGINMNTEAFFGQGTRLTVV.